The sequence of this T cell receptor (beta chain) was determined in a study of blood T cell repertoires in COVID-19. This table comes from immunoSEQ multiplex PCR, and its TCRdb copy is limited to in-frame clones, with some not included. The data show 65,000 to 95,000 clones, with roughly 87% seen just once and 6% to 8% held by the top ten. V was trimmed by 2 bases and J by 1 base, leaving 20 bases between them. The germline gives CDR1 LNHDA, CDR2 SQIVND (reference sequence). This CDR3 is built from 18 residues. In its sample, this clone was seen once. The material sequenced was peripheral blood. This sequence was found in a man between 70 and 80 years old with acute or convalescent COVID-19. V is TRBV19 and J is TRBJ1-1; no clear D gene. The CDR3 reads CASSILRGSTPGNTEAFF. The CDR3 nucleotides read TGTGCCAGTAGTATATTGAGAGGCAGCACGCCGGGGAACACTGAAGCTTTCTTT.